These T cell receptor beta chains were read from a single sample in a study of cytomegalovirus exposure and HLA in healthy donors. TCRdb keeps only in-frame clones here, not all; method: immunoSEQ multiplex PCR. The data contain about 210,000 clones, over 70% of them singletons. Sequencing used PBMCs. The receptors here all came from a man in his forties in good health and CMV-seropositive. CDR3s include the opening cysteine and the closing phenylalanine or tryptophan. A D gene is named only where the DNA matches it firmly. Part of the rows lack a size; the others show once, few, many or a class for expanded clones.

>NA|TRBJ1-2|TRBV5-6|TRBD1
CASTRTGLYGYTF
TGTGCCAGCACCCGGACAGGGCTCTATGGCTACACCTTC
>NA|TRBJ2-7|TRBV6-5|TRBD1
CASTPPGGEQYF
TGTGCCAGCACCCCCCCAGGGGGAGAGCAGTACTTC
>few|TRBJ2-3|TRBV5-4|TRBD2
CASSLELAGTDTQYF
TGTGCCAGCAGCTTGGAGCTAGCGGGGACAGATACGCAGTATTTT
>NA|TRBJ2-7|TRBV29-1|NA
CSVGAGYEQYF
TGCAGCGTGGGGGCGGGCTACGAGCAGTACTTC
>NA|TRBJ2-5|TRBV29-1|NA
CSVSGTPQETQYF
TGCAGCGTGAGCGGGACACCCCAAGAGACCCAGTACTTC
>NA|TRBJ2-1|TRBV13|NA
CASSRGTSNEQFF
TGTGCCAGCAGCCGCGGGACTTCTAATGAGCAGTTCTTC
>NA|TRBJ2-7|TRBV6-1|TRBD2
CASIPGRSSYEQYF
TGTGCCAGCATCCCCGGGAGGAGCTCCTACGAGCAGTACTTC
>NA|TRBJ1-4|TRBV6-1|TRBD1
CASSVDRGGEKLFF
TGTGCCAGCAGTGTAGACAGGGGCGGTGAAAAACTGTTTTTT
>NA|TRBJ2-5|TRBV5-1|NA
CASSLEVGVLVSETQYF
TGCGCCAGCAGCTTGGAGGTCGGGGTACTAGTAAGTGAGACCCAGTACTTC
>NA|TRBJ1-2|TRBV19|NA
CASHPQGLRDGYTF
TGTGCCAGCCACCCACAGGGCCTCAGGGATGGCTACACCTTC
>NA|TRBJ1-1|TRBV6-1|TRBD1
CASSESGQGNTEAFF
TGTGCCAGCAGCGAAAGCGGACAGGGGAACACTGAAGCTTTCTTT
>NA|TRBJ2-7|TRBV5-6|NA
CASSQNRDEQYF
TGTGCCAGCAGCCAGAACAGGGACGAGCAGTACTTC
>NA|TRBJ2-1|TRBV5-1|TRBD1
CASSEDRVYNEQFF
TGCGCCAGCAGCGAGGACAGGGTCTACAATGAGCAGTTCTTC
>NA|TRBJ1-1|TRBV15|TRBD1
CATSSVIGRQGAEAFF
TGTGCCACCAGCAGCGTGATAGGACGACAGGGAGCTGAAGCTTTCTTT
>NA|TRBJ2-3|TRBV5-4|TRBD2
CASSLGGLAGRGDTQYF
TGTGCCAGCAGCTTGGGGGGGTTAGCGGGAAGGGGAGATACGCAGTATTTT
>NA|TRBJ2-3|TRBV28|NA
CASSFPLTTEPNTDTQYF
TGTGCCAGCAGTTTCCCACTCACGACAGAGCCAAACACAGATACGCAGTATTTT
>NA|TRBJ2-3|TRBV27|NA
CASSSGLGGDTQYF
TGTGCCAGCAGTTCCGGACTAGGGGGGGATACGCAGTATTTT
>once|TRBJ2-1|TRBV5-1|TRBD2
CASSLGTSGSIDEQFF
TGCGCCAGCAGCCTTGGGACTAGCGGGAGTATAGATGAGCAGTTCTTC
>NA|TRBJ1-5|TRBV27|TRBD1
CASSFRWTGPSNQPQHF
TGTGCCAGCAGTTTTCGGTGGACAGGACCATCCAATCAGCCCCAGCATTTT
>NA|TRBJ2-7|TRBV4-2|TRBD2
CASSWTSQYEQYF
TGTGCCAGCAGCTGGACTAGTCAGTACGAGCAGTACTTC
>few|TRBJ2-2|TRBV29-1|NA
CSAERRTANTGELFF
TGCAGCGCTGAGAGACGGACTGCGAACACCGGGGAGCTGTTTTTT
>NA|TRBJ2-1|TRBV7-2|TRBD2
CASSLGGSGRVGSYNEQFF
TGTGCCAGCAGCTTAGGCGGTAGCGGGAGGGTCGGTTCCTACAATGAGCAGTTCTTC
>NA|TRBJ2-1|TRBV7-9|TRBD2
CASSLGGGRRHSYNEQFF
TGTGCCAGCAGCTTAGGGGGGGGACGGCGGCACTCCTACAATGAGCAGTTCTTC
>NA|TRBJ2-7|TRBV7-2|NA
CASSLSGVVYEQYF
TGTGCCAGCAGCTTATCAGGGGTCGTGTACGAGCAGTACTTC
>NA|TRBJ2-2|TRBV5-4|TRBD1
CASSGRTGINFANTGELFF
TGTGCCAGCAGCGGCCGGACAGGGATCAATTTCGCGAACACCGGGGAGCTGTTTTTT
>NA|TRBJ1-2|TRBV28|NA
CASTGTSGGTGYTF
TGTGCCAGCACGGGCACGTCGGGGGGGACCGGCTACACCTTC
>few|TRBJ1-2|TRBV7-3|TRBD1
CASSPGGPYGYTF
TGTGCCAGCAGCCCAGGGGGCCCCTATGGCTACACCTTC
>NA|TRBJ2-3|TRBV7-2|NA
CASSQDVPGDTQYF
TGTGCCAGCAGCCAAGACGTCCCAGGAGATACGCAGTATTTT
>NA|TRBJ2-7|TRBV28|TRBD2
CASSLLAGGIEQYF
TGTGCCAGCAGTTTACTAGCGGGAGGGATCGAGCAGTACTTC
>NA|TRBJ2-1|TRBV5-1|TRBD2
CTSSPDFLAGVGNEQFF
TGCACCAGCAGCCCAGACTTTCTAGCGGGAGTGGGTAATGAGCAGTTCTTC
>NA|TRBJ2-5|TRBV29-1|TRBD2
CSVPRTSGMQETQYF
TGCAGCGTTCCCCGGACTAGCGGGATGCAAGAGACCCAGTACTTC
>NA|TRBJ1-1|TRBV6-6|NA
CASRLNTEAFF
TGTGCCAGCAGACTTAACACTGAAGCTTTCTTT
>NA|TRBJ2-7|TRBV10-3|TRBD1
CAISPTGGTYEQYF
TGTGCCATCAGCCCGACAGGGGGAACCTACGAGCAGTACTTC
>NA|TRBJ2-1|TRBV10-3|TRBD2
CAISEFVSGAYNEQFF
TGTGCCATCAGTGAGTTCGTGAGCGGGGCCTACAATGAGCAGTTCTTC
>NA|TRBJ1-1|TRBV11-2|NA
CASSLEGGTEAFF
TGTGCCAGCAGCTTAGAAGGGGGCACTGAAGCTTTCTTT
>NA|TRBJ2-6|TRBV2|NA
CASSARSSGANVLTF
TGTGCCAGCAGTGCTCGGAGCTCTGGGGCCAACGTCCTGACTTTC
>NA|TRBJ2-5|TRBV9|NA
CASSPGGIRQETQYF
TGTGCCAGCAGCCCGGGGGGCATCAGACAAGAGACCCAGTACTTC
>NA|TRBJ1-1|TRBV18|NA
CASSRGNGQNTEAFF
TGTGCCAGCTCACGGGGCAATGGACAGAACACTGAAGCTTTCTTT
>NA|TRBJ1-3|TRBV18|NA
CASSYPGSGNTIYF
TGTGCCAGCTCGTACCCAGGTTCTGGAAACACCATATATTTT
>NA|TRBJ1-1|TRBV6-1|NA
CASSEAGGNTEAFF
TGTGCCAGCAGTGAAGCGGGGGGAAACACTGAAGCTTTCTTT
>few|TRBJ2-5|TRBV9|NA
CASSPEYQETQYF
TGTGCCAGCAGCCCCGAGTACCAAGAGACCCAGTACTTC
>few|TRBJ1-1|TRBV10-3|TRBD1
CAISESRGGRGMNTEAFF
TGTGCCATCAGTGAGTCACGAGGGGGCCGGGGTATGAACACTGAAGCTTTCTTT
>NA|TRBJ2-2|TRBV19|TRBD1
CASGDRVYTGELFF
TGTGCCAGTGGGGACAGGGTCTACACCGGGGAGCTGTTTTTT
>once|TRBJ1-1|TRBV6-1|NA
CASSESGGTEAFF
TGTGCCAGCAGTGAATCGGGGGGAACTGAAGCTTTCTTT
>NA|TRBJ1-2|TRBV27|NA
CASSLAGRNYGYTF
TGTGCCAGCAGTTTGGCAGGGAGGAACTATGGCTACACCTTC
>NA|TRBJ1-5|TRBV6-6|TRBD1
CASSNRGDGQPQHF
TGTGCCAGCAGTAACAGGGGTGACGGGCAGCCCCAGCATTTT
>NA|TRBJ1-1|TRBV4-3|NA
CASSVTGIFMNTEAFF
TGCGCCAGCAGCGTTACAGGTATTTTCATGAACACTGAAGCTTTCTTT
>NA|TRBJ2-5|TRBV7-8|TRBD2
CASSLVGTSEQETQYF
TGTGCCAGCAGCTTAGTCGGGACTAGCGAGCAAGAGACCCAGTACTTC
>NA|TRBJ2-3|TRBV27|TRBD2
CASSTGTSGSTDTQYF
TGTGCCAGCAGTACTGGGACTAGCGGGAGCACAGATACGCAGTATTTT
>once|TRBJ1-1|TRBV5-1|NA
CASSLGGLNTEAFF
TGCGCCAGCAGCTTGGGAGGGCTGAACACTGAAGCTTTCTTT
>NA|TRBJ2-5|TRBV27|NA
CASSASRPRETQYF
TGTGCCAGCAGTGCTAGTCGCCCACGGGAGACCCAGTACTTC
>NA|TRBJ2-7|TRBV11-2|NA
CASSNYRVTFPYEQYF
TGTGCCAGCAGCAATTACAGGGTTACCTTCCCCTACGAGCAGTACTTC
>few|TRBJ1-2|TRBV9|NA
CASSVAGEGGYTF
TGTGCCAGCAGCGTGGCAGGGGAGGGTGGCTACACCTTC